This TCR beta chain was sequenced during a study of response to subunit inactivated influenza vaccine. Study-wide results and caveats: Only a handful of new T cells, the authors suggested, are recruited with each seasonal influenza vaccination.

This clonotype was observed many times. The antigen is unknown. TCRdb fed the RT-PCR reads into MiXCR, producing one record per CDR3 protein. The table records a few hundred thousand distinct CDR3 sequences, just over 20% of them present only once. The CDR3 totals 14 residues. V gave up 6 bases and J gave up 3 bases, with 14 bases separating them. This clonotype was obtained from a man between 50 and 75 years old who received an inactivated influenza vaccine. The chain has TRBV12-3 or TRBV12-4 and TRBJ1-1; possible D gene TRBD1, 6 bases. The sample consisted of PBMCs from blood, taken 21 months after vaccination. In DNA, the CDR3 is TGTGCCAGCAGGGCAGGGGTCGGGGACACTGAAGCTTTCTTT. Encoded protein: CASRAGVGDTEAFF.